The TCR beta chain described here comes from a study of T cell responses to AZD1222 COVID-19 vaccine. Overall study context: Pooled together were second doses at about 4 or about 12 weeks. Regarding the study as a whole: Females outnumbered males among donors, who were mostly white British; clonal diversity was possibly underestimated.

The V gene lost 6 bases and the J gene lost 1 base, with 12 bases spanning the gap. Per the germline V gene, CDR1 is MRHNA and CDR2 is SNTAGT. CDR3 length: 14 amino acids. Profiling relied on immunoSEQ multiplex PCR, and the TCRdb table lists in-frame clones only, not all of them. The sample records about 120,000 clones, roughly 85% being singletons. This clone was seen only once. Its antigen remains unknown. This TCR was sampled from an adult in good health. The material was peripheral blood, obtained on day 0 of AZD1222 vaccination. This chain joins TRBV6-4 and TRBJ1-1; no clear D gene. CDR3 in DNA: TGTGCCAGCAGATATGATGAACGGAACACTGAAGCTTTCTTT. Protein sequence: CASRYDERNTEAFF.